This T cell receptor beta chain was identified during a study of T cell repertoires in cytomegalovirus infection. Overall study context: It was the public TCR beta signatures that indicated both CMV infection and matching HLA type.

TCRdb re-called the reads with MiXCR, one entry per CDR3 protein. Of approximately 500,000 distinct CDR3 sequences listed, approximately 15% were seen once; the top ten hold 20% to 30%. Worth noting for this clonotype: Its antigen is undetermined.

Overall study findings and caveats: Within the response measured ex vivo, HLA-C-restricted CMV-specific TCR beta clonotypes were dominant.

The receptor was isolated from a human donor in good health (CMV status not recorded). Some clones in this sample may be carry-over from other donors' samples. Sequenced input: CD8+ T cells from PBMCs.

CDR3 loop: CASSQEGFDNSPLHF. For the CDR3, the DNA is TGTGCCAGCAGCCAAGAGGGATTCGATAATTCACCCCTCCACTTT. This chain links TRBV4-2 with TRBJ1-6; no clear D. The germline V gene has CDR1 LGHNA and CDR2 YNFKEQ. The V and J ends lost 0 bases and 5 bases respectively, with 8 bases between them. The length of the CDR3 is 15 residues.